This T cell receptor beta chain was captured in a study of shared clonotypes between healthy human individuals. Study results and caveats: The expectation was that sequencing depth would affect clonotype sharing among donors.

The V and J ends lost 6 bases and 4 bases respectively, with 13 bases between them. The CDR3 covers 13 residues. CDR1 and CDR2 from the germline V gene are SEHNR and FQNEAQ (reference sequence). Remarks on this clone: Its antigen is as yet unknown.

An approximately 200 ng quantity of DNA, around 30,000 T cell genomes, went into the sorted-subset replicate PCRs. Clones were read by immunoSEQ multiplex PCR, and TCRdb kept only the in-frame ones, dropping some. This table holds roughly 300,000 clones, roughly 84% found once. What CD8 memory combined were CD45RO+ cells and CCR7-negative CD45RA+ TemRA cells. Sample: memory CD8+ T cells sorted from blood. Subset of the sample: CD45RO+ cells pooled with CCR7-negative TemRA cells. The receptor was isolated from a man between 18 and 29 years old in good health. The chain couples TRBV7-9 to TRBJ2-7, with D unclear. This CDR3 is CASRLSEVYEQYF. CDR3 coding DNA: TGTGCCAGCAGGCTTTCTGAGGTGTACGAGCAGTACTTC.